This T cell receptor (beta chain) was documented in a study of CD8 T cells in Susac syndrome. The RNA input was roughly 0.45 to 1 ug, and it was reverse transcribed with random hexamers. TCRdb re-called the immunoSEQ multiplex PCR reads through MiXCR, storing one row per CDR3 protein. The sample contains approximately 190,000 distinct CDR3 sequences, nearly 97% of which appear only once. CD8+ and CD4+ T cells circulating in blood were sequenced for TCR beta. The clonotype originates from a human donor with Susac syndrome. The sequenced sample was CD4+ T cells from PBMCs.

CDR3 nucleotides: TGTGCCAGCAGTCCACAGGGAGGATATGGCTACACCTTC. Its translation is CASSPQGGYGYTF. The chain links TRBV2 to TRBJ1-2; maybe TRBD1 (6 bases). The CDR3 consists of 13 residues. Trimming took off 5 bases at V and 5 bases at J, with 12 bases between the two ends. In germline, CDR1 is SNHLY, CDR2 FYNNEI.